Below, 27 T cell receptor beta chains from the same sample are listed, as sequenced in a study of blood T cell repertoires in COVID-19. Sequenced by immunoSEQ multiplex PCR; TCRdb stores in-frame clones only, minus some. The sample includes about 280,000 clones, 88% of them seen just once. The sequencing sample was made of peripheral blood. These receptors originate from a man aged 18 to 29 with active or convalescent COVID-19.

The chain uses TRBV15 and TRBJ1-4; maybe TRBD1 (5 bases). CDR3 length: 16 amino acids. CDR1 LNHNV and CDR2 YYDKDF come from the germline V gene (reference sequence). V dropped 3 bases and J dropped 0 bases, with 11 bases sitting between them. CDR3 nucleotides: TGTGCCACCAGCAGGAGACAGACAGCAACTAATGAAAAACTGTTTTTT. It encodes CATSRRQTATNEKLFF.

This rearrangement joins TRBV18 to TRBJ1-2; D is possibly TRBD1 (5 bases). Trimming pared 6 bases from V and 1 base from J, leaving 18 bases between. The CDR3 loop spans 16 amino acids. CDR1 KGHSH and CDR2 LQKENI come from the germline V gene. The CDR3: CASSPIPSQVNYGYTF. CDR3 bases: TGTGCCAGCTCCCCCATACCATCACAGGTTAACTATGGCTACACCTTC.

The rearrangement links TRBV10-2 to TRBJ2-2; D may be TRBD2 (6 bases). The CDR3 loop spans 13 amino acids. Between the trimmed V and J ends, which lost 4 bases and 7 bases, there was a span of 10 bases. Germline V CDR1 and CDR2: WSHSY, SAAADI. CDR3 in amino acids: CASSGGVGGELFF. The CDR3 nucleotides read TGCGCCAGCAGTGGGGGGGTTGGCGGGGAGCTGTTTTTT.

The chain uses TRBV6-2 or TRBV6-3 and TRBJ1-5, with a weak D call TRBD1 (5 bases). The CDR3 runs to 17 residues. Trimming pared 6 bases from V and 10 bases from J, leaving 28 bases between. Germline assignment: CDR1 MNHEY and CDR2 SVGEGT. The CDR3, as DNA: TGTGCCAGCAGCCACGCATCCAGACAGCAGTTCATTCATCCCCAGCATTTT. It encodes CASSHASRQQFIHPQHF.

This chain uses TRBV5-1 with TRBJ2-1, with no clear D. CDR1 SGHRS and CDR2 YFSETQ come from the germline V gene. The CDR3 is 12 amino acids. V was cut by 4 bases and J by 3 bases, with 5 bases left in between. The CDR3 DNA sequence: TGCGCCAGCAGCCCAGGCTACAATGAGCAGTTCTTC. Translated: CASSPGYNEQFF.

The chain recombines TRBV6-5 with TRBJ1-2; D is perhaps TRBD1 (5 bases). Deletions cut 8 bases from V and 8 bases from J, with 18 bases between. From germline, CDR1 is MNHEY and CDR2 SVGAGI. The CDR3 contains 13 residues. The CDR3 sequence: CASRRGEGYGYTF. CDR3 DNA sequence: TGTGCCAGCCGGAGGGGAGAGGGTTACGGCTACACCTTC.

The chain uses TRBV12-5 and TRBJ1-2, with a tentative D call TRBD1 (6 bases). This CDR3 has 16 amino acids. Germline loops: CDR1 LGHNT, CDR2 FRNRAP. V dropped 1 base and J dropped 3 bases, with 15 bases sitting between them. The CDR3 DNA follows: TGTGCTAGTGGTTTGGGGGGGACACCCCTCGACTATGGCTACACCTTC. Protein sequence: CASGLGGTPLDYGYTF.

The genes are TRBV6-2 or TRBV6-3 and TRBJ2-3; 11 bases are shared with TRBD2. The ends lost 0 bases at V and 2 bases at J; junction bases unmatched: 4. The CDR3 length is 17 residues. Germline V gene data show CDR1 as MNHEY and CDR2 as SVGEGT. Here the CDR3 DNA reads TGTGCCAGCAGTTACTCGACTAGCGGGGACCCCACAGATACGCAGTATTTT. Protein sequence: CASSYSTSGDPTDTQYF.

The rearrangement links TRBV12-3 or TRBV12-4 to TRBJ2-5, with D uncertain. Trimming took off 3 bases at V and 4 bases at J, with 9 bases between the two ends. CDR3 size: 13 residues. CDR3 bases: TGTGCCAGCAGTTTTGAACAGAGAGAGACCCAGTACTTC. Translation gives CASSFEQRETQYF.

The CDR3: CASRRDTGQPFYGYTF. For the CDR3, the DNA is TGCGCCAGCAGGAGAGACACGGGACAGCCCTTCTATGGCTACACCTTC. This rearrangement joins TRBV5-1 to TRBJ1-2, with TRBD1 matching over 7 bases. CDR1 and CDR2 (germline): SGHRS, YFSETQ. V lost 5 bases to trimming and J lost 4 bases; unmatched junction nucleotides: 14. The length of the CDR3 is 16 residues. The full variable domain, in which reference TRBV5-1 and TRBJ1-2 provide the parts outside the CDR3, is KAGVTQTPRYLIKTRGQQVTLSCSPISGHRSVSWYQQTPGQGLQFLFEYFSETQRNKGNFPGRFSGRQFSNSRSEMNVSTLELGDSALYLCASRRDTGQPFYGYTFGSGTRLTVV.

The chain joins TRBV9 to TRBJ2-7, with 10 bases fitting TRBD1. The CDR3 length is 13 residues. The V segment lost 4 bases and the J segment 6 bases; nucleotides outside the gene matches: 4. Germline CDR1 and CDR2: SGDLS and YYNGEE. The DNA for the CDR3 is TGTGCCAGCAGCTTAAGGACAGGGGGCGAGCAGTACTTC. Translation gives CASSLRTGGEQYF.

This clone is a singleton in its sample. The V and J genes are TRBV27 and TRBJ2-7; the match to TRBD1 covers 8 bases. Germline CDR1 is MNHEY and CDR2 is SMNVEV (reference sequence). This CDR3 spans 14 amino acids. V was pared by 2 bases and J by 6 bases, with 6 bases of the junction left unmatched. The chain's CDR3 is CASSLGQGAGEQYF. The CDR3 bases are TGTGCCAGCAGTTTAGGTCAGGGGGCCGGCGAGCAGTACTTC.

The rearrangement joins TRBV19 to TRBJ1-2, with D possibly matching TRBD1 (5 bases). The CDR3 loop spans 16 amino acids. Deletions cut 8 bases from V and 4 bases from J, with 23 bases between. The germline CDR1 and CDR2 sequences are LNHDA and SQIVND (reference sequence). In DNA form, the CDR3 reads TGTGCCAGTTGGCGTCCCGGGACTAAAGCGTCCTATGGCTACACCTTC. This translates into CASWRPGTKASYGYTF.

V gene TRBV5-1 combines with J gene TRBJ2-3, with D tentatively TRBD1 (5 bases). Trimming stripped 4 bases from V and 0 bases from J, with 12 bases between. The CDR3 runs to 15 residues. The germline CDR1 and CDR2 sequences are SGHRS and YFSETQ. The CDR3 spells CASSVRQGSTDTQYF. DNA for the CDR3: TGCGCCAGCAGCGTACGGCAGGGCAGCACAGATACGCAGTATTTT. Complete variable domain (other parts from reference TRBV5-1 and TRBJ2-3): KAGVTQTPRYLIKTRGQQVTLSCSPISGHRSVSWYQQTPGQGLQFLFEYFSETQRNKGNFPGRFSGRQFSNSRSEMNVSTLELGDSALYLCASSVRQGSTDTQYFGPGTRLTVL.

The rearrangement uses TRBV6-5 and TRBJ1-6, with D unresolved. V lost 0 bases, J lost 4 bases, and 7 bases lay in between. The CDR3 has 15 amino acids. In germline, CDR1 is MNHEY, CDR2 SVGAGI. The CDR3 reads CASSYSSGYNSPLHF. The CDR3 nucleotides are TGTGCCAGCAGTTACTCTTCCGGTTATAATTCACCCCTCCACTTT.

This rearrangement joins TRBV11-2 to TRBJ2-7; 10 bases align to TRBD1. This CDR3 spans 16 amino acids. Per germline, CDR1 SGHAT and CDR2 FQNNGV. J lost 3 bases, V lost 0 bases, and 5 bases had no gene match. DNA for the CDR3: TGTGCCAGCAGCTTAGATGGGACAGGGGTGTTCTACGAGCAGTACTTC. It codes for CASSLDGTGVFYEQYF.

The J gene is TRBJ1-3, the V gene TRBV9; D is possibly TRBD1 (6 bases). Germline V gene data show CDR1 as SGDLS and CDR2 as YYNGEE. V was trimmed by 4 bases and J by 0 bases, leaving 11 bases between them. This CDR3 comprises 15 residues. In DNA form, the CDR3 reads TGTGCCAGCAGCCCGAGGGGGATCTCTGGAAACACCATATATTTT. Encoded protein: CASSPRGISGNTIYF.

CDR3 in amino acids: CASSQGRARGSYQPQHF. CDR3 coding DNA: TGCGCCAGCAGCCAAGGTCGGGCCAGGGGAAGTTATCAGCCCCAGCATTTT. The J gene is TRBJ1-5, the V gene TRBV4-1; D might be TRBD1 (6 bases). Germline values: CDR1 MGHRA, CDR2 YSYEKL. The CDR3 is made up of 17 amino acids. With 1 base removed from V and 5 bases from J, the gap between germline ends came to 18 bases.

Only one count was recorded for this clone. The chain recombines TRBV2 with TRBJ2-7, with 7 bases lining up with TRBD2. The CDR3 runs to 14 residues. J lost 3 bases, V lost 2 bases, and 4 bases had no gene match. The germline V gene encodes CDR1 SNHLY and CDR2 FYNNEI. DNA of the CDR3: TGTGCCAGCAGTGAAAATGGGGGGGGCTACGAGCAGTACTTC. Amino acid sequence: CASSENGGGYEQYF.

V is TRBV3-1 (or the pseudogene TRBV3-2) and J is TRBJ2-3; D gene unclear. V was pared by 4 bases and J by 6 bases, with 14 bases between. CDR1 and CDR2 (germline): LGHDT, YNNKEL (reference sequence). The length of the CDR3 is 14 residues. The CDR3 spells CASSLLSPLDTQYF. The CDR3 coding sequence is TGTGCCAGCAGCCTGTTGAGCCCTCTTGATACGCAGTATTTT.

The chain has TRBV7-2 and TRBJ1-4; no clear D. V lost 1 base and J lost 6, with 15 bases in between. Germline V gene lookup returns CDR1 SGHTA and CDR2 FQGNSA. This CDR3 is 16 amino acids long. CDR3 sequence (DNA): TGTGCCAGCAGCTTAGTTCCGGGAGACTTCGATGAAAAACTGTTTTTT. It codes for CASSLVPGDFDEKLFF.

The rearrangement joins TRBV19 to TRBJ1-5; D is undetermined. The CDR3 spans 14 residues. Germline assignment: CDR1 LNHDA and CDR2 SQIVND (reference sequence). Trimming took 7 bases from V and 0 from J, leaving 10 bases between them. The CDR3 loop is CASTQRGSNQPQHF. In nucleotides, the CDR3 is TGTGCCAGTACCCAGCGTGGTAGCAATCAGCCCCAGCATTTT.

The genes are TRBV19 and TRBJ1-1, with D perhaps matching TRBD1 (6 bases). Germline values: CDR1 LNHDA, CDR2 SQIVND (reference sequence). The germline V and J ends were trimmed by 9 bases and 7 bases, with 18 bases remaining between them. This CDR3 comprises 13 residues. The CDR3 loop is CASADRQAYEAFF. The CDR3 coding sequence is TGTGCCAGCGCTGATAGACAGGCATATGAAGCTTTCTTT.

The chain uses TRBV6-5 and TRBJ1-5; a possible D gene is TRBD1 (5 bases). CDR3 length: 15 residues. Germline V gives CDR1 MNHEY, CDR2 SVGAGI. Trimming took off 6 bases at V and 2 bases at J, with 14 bases between the two ends. The CDR3 region has the DNA TGTGCCAGCAGCCTACCTAGACAGCGCAATCAGCCCCAGCATTTT. It encodes CASSLPRQRNQPQHF.

The chain links TRBV2 to TRBJ2-5, with D maybe TRBD1 (5 bases). Looked up from germline, CDR1 is SNHLY and CDR2 is FYNNEI. The ends were cut back, 10 bases at V and 5 bases at J, with 20 bases in the middle. The CDR3 has 14 amino acids. The CDR3 spells CATSRPGLGETQYF. CDR3 nucleotides: TGTGCCACCTCGAGGCCAGGGCTTGGGGAGACCCAGTACTTC.

CDR3 in amino acids: CASSDARTGVSKTQYF. The CDR3 bases are TGCGCCAGCAGCGACGCCAGGACAGGGGTCAGTAAGACCCAGTACTTC. This sequence joins TRBV5-1 and TRBJ2-5; 9 bases match TRBD1. V was pared by 4 bases and J by 6 bases, with 13 bases of the junction left unmatched. The CDR3 runs 16 residues. The germline gives CDR1 SGHRS, CDR2 YFSETQ.

The rearrangement links TRBV11-2 to TRBJ1-3, with TRBD1 matching 11 bases. From germline, CDR1 is SGHAT and CDR2 FQNNGV. This CDR3 comprises 14 residues. Germline trimming cut 4 bases from V and 8 bases from J; bases unmatched to any gene: 4. The CDR3 loop reads CASSSGQGAYTIYF. CDR3 sequence (DNA): TGTGCCAGCAGCTCCGGACAGGGGGCATACACCATATATTTT.